The 27 T cell receptor beta chains listed next were all sequenced from one sample in a study of shared clonotypes between healthy human individuals. Assay used: immunoSEQ multiplex PCR; TCRdb lists only in-frame clones, some missing. This repertoire shows 1.5 million to 2.5 million clones, just under 95% found once; its top ten account for 1% to 1.5%. CD8 cells classed as naive were CD45RO-negative and positively selected for CCR7, excluding terminally differentiated effector memory CD45RA+ cells. Sequences were obtained from naive CD8+ T cells sorted from blood. The receptors stem from a man aged 18 to 30 in good health.

Worth noting for this clone: The sample holds other DNA sequences that translate to the same CDR3. The chain carries TRBV27 and TRBJ2-7; the D gene is possibly TRBD2 (6 bases). V lost 4 bases and J 0 bases, leaving 10 bases between the germline ends. The CDR3 contains 14 residues. CDR1 is MNHEY and CDR2 is SMNVEV in the germline V gene (reference sequence). In nucleotides, the CDR3 is TGTGCCAGCAGTTACTCCGGGAGCTCCTACGAGCAGTACTTC. Protein: CASSYSGSSYEQYF.

This rearrangement joins TRBV7-6 to TRBJ2-2; no reliable D call. From germline, CDR1 is SGHVS and CDR2 FNYEAQ. The CDR3 has 13 amino acids. Trimming removed 0 bases from V and 5 bases from J, with 4 bases in between. For the CDR3, the DNA is TGTGCCAGCAGCTTAGCGGAAACCGGGGAGCTGTTTTTT. This encodes CASSLAETGELFF.

The CDR3 region is CASSLGSSTEAFF. CDR3 DNA sequence: TGCGCCAGCAGCTTGGGGTCTAGCACTGAAGCTTTCTTT. The gene calls are TRBV5-1 and TRBJ1-1, with unresolved D. The V end was cut by 0 bases, the J end by 4 bases, with 7 bases between. This CDR3 has 13 residues. In germline, CDR1 is SGHRS, CDR2 YFSETQ.

This chain joins TRBV9 and TRBJ2-1; D may be TRBD1 (5 bases). Trimming removed 0 bases at V and 3 bases at J, with 10 bases between. Germline CDR1 and CDR2: SGDLS and YYNGEE. This CDR3 contains 15 residues. The CDR3: CASSVVGDNYNEQFF. For the CDR3, the DNA is TGTGCCAGCAGCGTAGTAGGGGATAACTACAATGAGCAGTTCTTC.

This chain uses TRBV11-2 with TRBJ2-1; perhaps D is TRBD1 or TRBD2 (5 bases each). This CDR3 contains 16 residues. Per germline, CDR1 SGHAT and CDR2 FQNNGV. The V and J ends lost 7 bases and 2 bases respectively, with 18 bases between them. Here the CDR3 DNA reads TGTGCCAGCAAGACTTTCGGGGTGGGACCCTACAATGAGCAGTTCTTC. This translates into CASKTFGVGPYNEQFF. Full variable domain (remainder filled in from reference TRBV11-2 and TRBJ2-1): EAGVAQSPRYKIIEKRQSVAFWCNPISGHATLYWYQQILGQGPKLLIQFQNNGVVDDSQLPKDRFSAERLKGVDSTLKIQPAKLEDSAVYLCASKTFGVGPYNEQFFGPGTRLTVL.

This sequence joins TRBV9 and TRBJ2-1; possibly TRBD2 for D (5 bases). The V end was cut by 4 bases, the J end by 9 bases, with 8 bases between. CDR1 is SGDLS, CDR2 YYNGEE, per germline. CDR3 length equals 11 residues. In DNA form, the CDR3 reads TGTGCCAGCAGCCCAGGACTTGAGCAGTTCTTC. Amino acids: CASSPGLEQFF.

The gene calls are TRBV9 and TRBJ2-3; 7 positions match TRBD1. The V segment lost 0 bases and the J segment 2 bases; nucleotides outside the gene matches: 9. This CDR3 spans 17 amino acids. CDR1 and CDR2 (germline): SGDLS, YYNGEE. CDR3 residues: CASSVAPRQGDTDTQYF. The CDR3 region has the DNA TGTGCCAGCAGCGTAGCTCCCCGACAGGGTGACACAGATACGCAGTATTTT. The full variable domain, completed using reference TRBV9 and TRBJ2-3, is DSGVTQTPKHLITATGQRVTLRCSPRSGDLSVYWYQQSLDQGLQFLIQYYNGEERAKGNILERFSAQQFPDLHSELNLSSLELGDSALYFCASSVAPRQGDTDTQYFGPGTRLTVL.

This clone was picked up one time. The same CDR3 can be traced to other DNA sequences in this sample. This chain uses TRBV30 with TRBJ2-5; no clear D. Germline assignment: CDR1 GTSNPN and CDR2 SVGIG (reference sequence). With 0 bases removed from V and 5 bases from J, the gap between germline ends came to 1 base. The CDR3 runs 10 residues. Here the CDR3 DNA reads TGTGCCTGGAGTGTGGAGACCCAGTACTTC. Protein: CAWSVETQYF.

The count of this clone is one. The V gene is TRBV28, the J gene TRBJ2-5, with 9 bases that match TRBD2. The CDR3 loop spans 13 amino acids. CDR1 and CDR2 from the germline V gene are MDHEN and SYDVKM. V dropped 9 bases and J dropped 2; count of bases not matched to a gene: 4. CDR3 DNA sequence: TGTGCCAGTCAGCGGGGGGAACAAGAGACCCAGTACTTC. Translated: CASQRGEQETQYF.

The V call is TRBV27, the J call TRBJ2-7; 8 bases are a match to TRBD2. Germline-derived CDR1 and CDR2 are MNHEY and SMNVEV (reference sequence). The CDR3 runs to 14 residues. Trimming removed 5 bases from V and 3 bases from J; junction bases left unmatched: 6. The CDR3 loop reads CASSHQREYYEQYF. Here the CDR3 DNA reads TGTGCCAGCAGTCACCAGCGGGAGTACTACGAGCAGTACTTC.

This clone was found once. V and J are TRBV19 and TRBJ2-1; D not resolved. This CDR3 contains 15 residues. The germline V and J ends were trimmed by 3 bases and 6 bases, with 15 bases remaining between them. Per the germline V gene, CDR1 is LNHDA and CDR2 is SQIVND (reference sequence). CDR3 in amino acids: CASSMFPDPGNEQFF. In DNA form, the CDR3 reads TGTGCCAGTAGTATGTTCCCGGACCCAGGCAATGAGCAGTTCTTC.

This chain connects TRBV4-1 to TRBJ2-7; D not resolved. The germline V gene encodes CDR1 MGHRA and CDR2 YSYEKL. The CDR3 has 14 amino acids. Trimming took 4 bases from V and 3 from J, leaving 13 bases between them. CDR3 DNA: TGCGCCAGCAGCCTTTCTACCCTCTACTACGAGCAGTACTTC. It encodes CASSLSTLYYEQYF.

As regards this clone: Other DNA sequences in the same sample also yield this CDR3. The chain links TRBV29-1 to TRBJ2-5; 10 nucleotides agree with TRBD1. The V and J ends lost 3 bases and 5 bases, in that order; junction bases with no gene match: 6. Germline-derived CDR1 and CDR2 are SQVTM and ANQGSEA. There are 14 residues in the CDR3. This chain's CDR3 is CSVETGGAGETQYF. DNA of the CDR3: TGCAGCGTTGAGACAGGGGGCGCAGGGGAGACCCAGTACTTC. The whole variable domain, filled in from reference TRBV29-1 and TRBJ2-5, reads SAVISQKPSRDICQRGTSLTIQCQVDSQVTMMFWYRQQPGQSLTLIATANQGSEATYESGFVIDKFPISRPNLTFSTLTVSNMSPEDSSIYLCSVETGGAGETQYFGPGTRLLVL.

The chain links TRBV7-8 to TRBJ2-5; 10 bases line up with TRBD2. The CDR3 is 15 residues long. Looked up from germline, CDR1 is SGHVS and CDR2 is FQNEAQ. Germline trimming cut 5 bases from V and 4 bases from J; bases unmatched to any gene: 7. CDR3 nucleotides: TGTGCCAGCAGCCCCTATAGCGGGGGGCGAGAGACCCAGTACTTC. Translated, it gives CASSPYSGGRETQYF.

Only one count was recorded for this clone. J is TRBJ2-7 and V is TRBV4-1; a weak D match, TRBD2 (5 bases). Per the germline V gene, CDR1 is MGHRA and CDR2 is YSYEKL. Trimming cost V 4 bases and J 5 bases, with 18 bases left between them. The CDR3 is 15 residues long. The CDR3 sequence: CASSPNSIGEDEQYF. CDR3 bases: TGCGCCAGCAGCCCCAATTCTATCGGGGAAGACGAGCAGTACTTC.

The chain has TRBV27 and TRBJ2-7; 7 bases are shared with TRBD2. Germline V gene lookup returns CDR1 MNHEY and CDR2 SMNVEV (reference sequence). Trimming cost V 6 bases and J 3 bases; bases outside gene matches: 14. This CDR3 contains 16 residues. In nucleotides, the CDR3 is TGTGCCAGCAGGCCCCTTGGTGGGGAGGGTGTCTACGAGCAGTACTTC. This translates into CASRPLGGEGVYEQYF.

The chain couples TRBV5-4 to TRBJ2-2; 9 nucleotides match TRBD1. This CDR3 comprises 15 residues. The germline V gene has CDR1 SGHNT and CDR2 YYREEE (reference sequence). Trimming cost V 2 bases and J 7 bases; bases outside gene matches: 6. CDR3: CASSFPTGGHGELFF. The CDR3 DNA reads TGTGCCAGCAGCTTCCCCACAGGGGGCCACGGGGAGCTGTTTTTT.

This clone came up once. The genes are TRBV5-4 and TRBJ2-7, with D possibly matching TRBD1 (5 bases). Between the trimmed V and J ends, which lost 6 bases and 1 base, there was a span of 14 bases. Germline-derived CDR1 and CDR2 are SGHNT and YYREEE (reference sequence). The CDR3 has 14 residues. Here the CDR3 reads CASTLDRVSYEQYF. The CDR3, as DNA: TGTGCCAGCACCTTAGACAGAGTGTCCTACGAGCAGTACTTC.

The chain employs TRBV9 and TRBJ2-3; D might be TRBD1 or TRBD2, each matching 6 bases. CDR3 length: 17 amino acids. Trimming cost V 0 bases and J 4 bases, with 18 bases left between them. CDR1 is SGDLS and CDR2 is YYNGEE in the germline V gene. CDR3 DNA: TGTGCCAGCAGCGTAGGAGGAGGGGGATTCGTCGCAGATACGCAGTATTTT. The encoded protein is CASSVGGGGFVADTQYF.

The chain employs TRBV7-2 and TRBJ2-3; weak D call: TRBD1 (6 bases). Trimming removed 5 bases from V and 3 bases from J, with 15 bases in between. CDR3 length equals 15 residues. CDR1 is SGHTA and CDR2 is FQGNSA in the germline V gene. The CDR3 loop reads CASSLRQASTDTQYF. For the CDR3, the DNA is TGTGCCAGCAGCCTCAGACAGGCCAGTACAGATACGCAGTATTTT.

The chain recombines TRBV7-9 with TRBJ1-1, with 7 nucleotides matching TRBD1. With 5 bases clipped from V and 3 bases from J, the junction kept 6 bases outside the gene matches. There are 14 residues in the CDR3. CDR1 and CDR2 from the germline V gene are SEHNR and FQNEAQ (reference sequence). The CDR3 DNA reads as TGTGCCAGCAGCCCCGGGACAGTGGACACTGAAGCTTTCTTT. Translating gives CASSPGTVDTEAFF.

V is TRBV28 and J is TRBJ2-5, with TRBD2 as a possible D gene (5 bases). Germline V lookup: CDR1 MDHEN, CDR2 SYDVKM. V shed 2 bases and J shed 4 bases, with 8 bases lying between them. The CDR3 covers 13 residues. The CDR3 is CASSLAGIETQYF. CDR3 DNA sequence: TGTGCCAGCAGTTTAGCCGGGATAGAGACCCAGTACTTC.

The chain combines TRBV13 with TRBJ2-1, with TRBD2 matching over 15 bases. Per the germline V gene, CDR1 is PRHDT and CDR2 is FYEKMQ (reference sequence). The CDR3 is made up of 15 amino acids. Trimming removed 6 bases from V and 9 bases from J; junction bases left unmatched: 6. CDR3 protein: CASSWGLAGGSEQFF. The CDR3 DNA is TGTGCCAGCAGTTGGGGACTAGCGGGGGGTAGTGAGCAGTTCTTC.

J is TRBJ2-2 and V is TRBV14; D is undetermined. CDR1 SGHDN and CDR2 FVKESK come from the germline V gene. This CDR3 spans 13 amino acids. V dropped 4 bases and J dropped 5 bases, with 8 bases sitting between them. CDR3 in DNA: TGTGCCAGCAGCCCCGACACTACCGGGGAGCTGTTTTTT. It codes for CASSPDTTGELFF.

This chain connects TRBV7-3 to TRBJ2-5; D is uncertain. CDR3 length: 12 amino acids. Per germline, CDR1 SGHTA and CDR2 FQGTGA. V dropped 3 bases and J dropped 5 bases, with 7 bases sitting between them. The CDR3 spells CASSLDRETQYF. CDR3 in DNA: TGTGCCAGCAGCTTGGACCGGGAGACCCAGTACTTC.

Worth noting for this clone: Different DNA sequences within this sample yield the same CDR3. The chain links TRBV27 to TRBJ2-1; D is possibly TRBD2 (5 bases). With 2 bases removed from V and 8 bases from J, the gap between germline ends came to 10 bases. Per the germline V gene, CDR1 is MNHEY and CDR2 is SMNVEV (reference sequence). This CDR3 has 13 amino acids. The DNA of the CDR3 is TGTGCCAGCAGTTTAGGCCTAGCCTATGAGCAGTTCTTC. This sequence encodes CASSLGLAYEQFF.

Written as DNA, the CDR3 is TGCGCCAGCAGCCTCGGGACAGGCACCGGGGAGCTGTTTTTT. This gives the protein CASSLGTGTGELFF. This chain connects TRBV4-1 to TRBJ2-2, with 8 bases that match TRBD1. V lost 4 bases to trimming and J lost 4 bases; unmatched junction nucleotides: 2. The CDR3 consists of 14 residues. Germline CDR1 is MGHRA and CDR2 is YSYEKL.